Below are 9 T cell receptor beta chains sequenced from a single sample in a study of PD-1 and CTLA-4 blockade in melanoma. Profiled with immunoSEQ multiplex PCR; TCRdb holds only in-frame clones, not every one. In the table there are 30,000 to 35,000 clones, 85% to 95% of which are singletons. This sample comprised CD8+ T cells from peripheral blood, obtained from a patient given anti-PD-1 treatment. The receptors originated from a human donor with melanoma.

This clone appeared a few times. This sample includes further DNA sequences coding for the same CDR3. V usage is TRBV4-1 and J usage is TRBJ2-7, with 7 bases fitting TRBD2. Germline trimming cut 6 bases from V and 4 bases from J; bases unmatched to any gene: 9. This CDR3 has 14 amino acids. Germline CDR1 MGHRA, CDR2 YSYEKL. The CDR3 region has the DNA TGCGCCAGCAGGGACCCGGGGGGATCGTACGAGCAGTACTTC. It translates to CASRDPGGSYEQYF.

DNA for the CDR3: TGTGCCAGCAGCTTGGGGGACAGAAACACTGAAGCTTTCTTT. This codes for CASSLGDRNTEAFF. The chain joins TRBV5-4 to TRBJ1-1; 7 positions agree with TRBD1. V lost 0 bases, J lost 2 bases, and 1 base stayed unmatched. The CDR3 has 14 residues. Germline assignment: CDR1 SGHNT and CDR2 YYREEE (reference sequence).

This clone was detected only once. This chain joins TRBV10-1 and TRBJ1-5; the D gene is possibly TRBD1 (5 bases). Germline-derived CDR1 and CDR2 are WNHNN and SYGVQD (reference sequence). Trimming cost V 3 bases and J 9 bases, with 12 bases left between them. This CDR3 is built from 13 residues. In DNA form, the CDR3 reads TGCGCCAGCAGTGACGGGGCAAGTCGGCCCCAGCATTTT. It yields the protein CASSDGASRPQHF.

This chain connects TRBV6-4 to TRBJ2-1; the D gene is possibly TRBD1 (5 bases). This CDR3 is 15 amino acids long. Trimming took off 6 bases at V and 1 base at J, with 13 bases between the two ends. Germline V CDR1 and CDR2: MRHNA, SNTAGT. The CDR3 reads CASSLQANSYNEQFF. The DNA for the CDR3 is TGTGCCAGCAGCCTACAGGCGAATTCCTACAATGAGCAGTTCTTC.

CDR3 in DNA: TGCGCCAGCGAACCATCGTCCACAGATACGCAGTATTTT. Protein product: CASEPSSTDTQYF. The chain is built from TRBV10-2 and TRBJ2-3; D call uncertain. In germline, CDR1 is WSHSY, CDR2 SAAADI. This CDR3 has 13 amino acids. Trimming left V 8 bases short and J 2 bases short, with 11 bases between.

This sequence joins TRBV19 and TRBJ1-3, with D possibly being TRBD1 (6 bases). Germline lookup yields CDR1 LNHDA and CDR2 SQIVND (reference sequence). The germline V and J ends were trimmed by 5 bases and 3 bases, with 14 bases remaining between them. This CDR3 comprises 15 residues. The CDR3 coding sequence is TGTGCCAGTAGTGCTAACAGGGAAGGTGGAAACACCATATATTTT. As protein: CASSANREGGNTIYF.

The genes are TRBV6-5 and TRBJ1-1; perhaps TRBD1 as D (5 bases). The CDR3 covers 13 residues. Trimming removed 0 bases from V and 8 bases from J, with 10 bases in between. The germline V gene has CDR1 MNHEY and CDR2 SVGAGI. The CDR3 nucleotides are TGTGCCAGCAGTTACTCGATGGGGACCGAAGCTTTCTTT. Its protein is CASSYSMGTEAFF.

The chain links TRBV7-9 to TRBJ1-4, with no clear D. V was shortened by 4 bases and J by 7 bases, with 7 bases between the two germline ends. The CDR3 has 12 amino acids. CDR1 and CDR2 from the germline V gene are SEHNR and FQNEAQ (reference sequence). CDR3 protein: CASSSYSEKLFF. The CDR3 nucleotides read TGTGCCAGCAGCTCCTACAGTGAAAAACTGTTTTTT.

The rearrangement uses TRBV10-2 and TRBJ1-1; unclear D gene. Trimming took 7 bases from V and 4 from J, leaving 13 bases between them. This CDR3 is 13 amino acids long. CDR1 WSHSY and CDR2 SAAADI come from the germline V gene. CDR3 sequence (DNA): TGCGCCAGCATGTTGGACCCGGTCACTGAAGCTTTCTTT. The encoded protein is CASMLDPVTEAFF.